These T cell receptor beta chains were read from a single sample in a study of response to subunit inactivated influenza vaccine. Each CDR3 protein is one row after TCRdb ran MiXCR on the RT-PCR reads. The sample yields 550,000 to 600,000 distinct CDR3 sequences, approximately 10% seen once. This specimen was PBMCs from blood, taken on the day of vaccination. These receptors were taken from a man aged 50 to 59 who received an inactivated influenza vaccine. CDR3s include the opening cysteine and the closing phenylalanine or tryptophan. Each record gives: clone size, J gene, V gene, D gene, CDR3 protein, CDR3 DNA. The D gene is left open where the match is weak. The listing skips clone size in some rows; elsewhere it reads once, few, many or a size class.

clone_size: few; j_call: TRBJ1-2; v_call: TRBV15; d_call: .; cdr3_aa: CATSRGSGLANYGYTF; cdr3_nt: TGTGCCACCAGCAGAGGGTCGGGTTTAGCTAACTATGGCTACACCTTC
clone_size: .; j_call: TRBJ2-3; v_call: TRBV20-1; d_call: .; cdr3_aa: CSASRPLTTDTQYF; cdr3_nt: TGCAGTGCTAGTCGTCCCCTCACGACAGATACGCAGTATTTT
clone_size: .; j_call: TRBJ1-4; v_call: TRBV12-3/TRBV12-4; d_call: TRBD1; cdr3_aa: CASSLGQGEKLFF; cdr3_nt: TGTGCCAGCAGCTTGGGACAGGGGGAAAAACTGTTTTTT
clone_size: .; j_call: TRBJ2-1; v_call: TRBV18; d_call: TRBD2; cdr3_aa: CASSPTSDHWFF; cdr3_nt: TGTGCCAGCTCACCGACTAGCGACCATTGGTTCTTC
clone_size: many; j_call: TRBJ2-2; v_call: TRBV28; d_call: .; cdr3_aa: CASSLPPGGHFFATNTGELFF; cdr3_nt: TGTGCCAGCAGTTTACCGCCTGGGGGACATTTCTTTGCTACGAACACCGGGGAGCTGTTTTTT
clone_size: few; j_call: TRBJ2-5; v_call: TRBV6-5; d_call: TRBD2; cdr3_aa: CASRIAGGTQYF; cdr3_nt: TGTGCCAGCAGGATAGCGGGTGGGACCCAGTACTTC
clone_size: .; j_call: TRBJ1-1; v_call: TRBV12-3/TRBV12-4; d_call: .; cdr3_aa: CASSPIVNTEAFF; cdr3_nt: TGTGCCAGCAGTCCGATTGTGAACACTGAAGCTTTCTTT
clone_size: .; j_call: TRBJ2-1; v_call: TRBV6-2/TRBV6-3; d_call: .; cdr3_aa: CASSSGSSVNYNEQFF; cdr3_nt: TGTGCCAGCAGTTCGGGAAGCAGCGTAAACTACAATGAGCAGTTCTTC
clone_size: .; j_call: TRBJ2-1; v_call: TRBV15; d_call: TRBD2; cdr3_aa: CATKDSAGAPYNEQFF; cdr3_nt: TGTGCCACCAAGGATTCGGCGGGAGCCCCCTACAATGAGCAGTTCTTC
clone_size: few; j_call: TRBJ2-3; v_call: TRBV4-2; d_call: .; cdr3_aa: CASSHRVAGGADTQYF; cdr3_nt: TGTGCCAGCAGCCATCGCGTTGCGGGTGGCGCAGATACGCAGTATTTT
clone_size: .; j_call: TRBJ2-1; v_call: TRBV20-1; d_call: .; cdr3_aa: CSARNFDEQFF; cdr3_nt: TGCAGTGCTAGGAACTTCGATGAGCAGTTCTTC
clone_size: few; j_call: TRBJ2-4; v_call: TRBV21-1; d_call: .; cdr3_aa: CASSGVAGSSF; cdr3_nt: TGTGCCAGCAGCGGGGTAGCAGGGTCGAGCTTC
clone_size: many; j_call: TRBJ2-1; v_call: TRBV29-1; d_call: .; cdr3_aa: CSVDRESSGFMDEQFF; cdr3_nt: TGCAGCGTTGATAGAGAAAGTTCAGGGTTCATGGATGAGCAGTTCTTC
clone_size: .; j_call: TRBJ2-5; v_call: TRBV29-1; d_call: .; cdr3_aa: CSVKLGETQYF; cdr3_nt: TGCAGCGTCAAGCTGGGGGAGACCCAGTACTTC
clone_size: few; j_call: TRBJ2-1; v_call: TRBV3-1; d_call: .; cdr3_aa: CASSQGRATSSYNEQFF; cdr3_nt: TGTGCCAGCAGCCAAGGTAGGGCCACGAGCTCCTACAATGAGCAGTTCTTC
clone_size: few; j_call: TRBJ2-5; v_call: TRBV20-1; d_call: TRBD1; cdr3_aa: CSARTGGVETQYF; cdr3_nt: TGCAGTGCTAGAACAGGGGGCGTAGAGACCCAGTACTTC
clone_size: few; j_call: TRBJ2-7; v_call: TRBV7-6; d_call: .; cdr3_aa: CASSSTEAEQYF; cdr3_nt: TGTGCCAGCAGCTCCACGGAGGCGGAGCAGTACTTC
clone_size: few; j_call: TRBJ2-5; v_call: TRBV28; d_call: .; cdr3_aa: CASSSGGQGSETQYF; cdr3_nt: TGTGCCAGCAGTTCCGGGGGGCAGGGATCAGAGACCCAGTACTTC
clone_size: few; j_call: TRBJ2-2; v_call: TRBV4-3; d_call: TRBD1; cdr3_aa: CASSPGATGSNTGELFF; cdr3_nt: TGCGCCAGCAGCCCAGGGGCGACAGGGTCCAACACCGGGGAGCTGTTTTTT
clone_size: many; j_call: TRBJ1-2; v_call: TRBV7-9; d_call: .; cdr3_aa: CASSPGYGYTF; cdr3_nt: TGTGCCAGCAGTCCCGGCTATGGCTACACCTTC
clone_size: few; j_call: TRBJ2-7; v_call: TRBV20-1; d_call: .; cdr3_aa: CSARDKPYEQYF; cdr3_nt: TGCAGTGCTAGAGATAAACCGTACGAGCAGTACTTC
clone_size: .; j_call: TRBJ2-3; v_call: TRBV7-2; d_call: .; cdr3_aa: CASSPGLGRSDTQYF; cdr3_nt: TGTGCCAGCAGCCCCGGGTTAGGGAGGTCAGATACGCAGTATTTT
clone_size: .; j_call: TRBJ1-2; v_call: TRBV20-1; d_call: TRBD1; cdr3_aa: CSARQGSNGYTF; cdr3_nt: TGCAGTGCCAGACAGGGTTCCAATGGCTACACCTTC
clone_size: few; j_call: TRBJ2-7; v_call: TRBV10-3; d_call: .; cdr3_aa: CAISGGTFREQYF; cdr3_nt: TGTGCCATCAGTGGGGGGACCTTTCGAGAGCAGTACTTC
clone_size: .; j_call: TRBJ2-3; v_call: TRBV12-3/TRBV12-4; d_call: .; cdr3_aa: CASRSQGKSDTQYF; cdr3_nt: TGTGCCAGCAGATCCCAGGGGAAGAGCGATACGCAGTATTTT
clone_size: .; j_call: TRBJ2-2; v_call: TRBV28; d_call: TRBD2; cdr3_aa: CASSFRASGRAFTGELFF; cdr3_nt: TGTGCCAGCAGTTTCAGGGCTAGCGGGAGGGCCTTCACCGGGGAGCTGTTTTTT
clone_size: .; j_call: TRBJ1-4; v_call: TRBV7-2; d_call: .; cdr3_aa: CASSLARQAGEKLFF; cdr3_nt: TGTGCCAGCAGCTTAGCGCGGCAGGCAGGGGAAAAACTGTTTTTT
clone_size: many; j_call: TRBJ2-7; v_call: TRBV29-1; d_call: .; cdr3_aa: CSVFDSLSYEQYF; cdr3_nt: TGCAGCGTTTTTGACAGCCTTTCCTACGAGCAGTACTTC
clone_size: .; j_call: TRBJ1-5; v_call: TRBV5-1; d_call: .; cdr3_aa: CASSLGSGAHSNQPQHF; cdr3_nt: TGCGCCAGCAGCTTGGGATCCGGGGCCCATAGCAATCAGCCCCAGCATTTT
clone_size: many; j_call: TRBJ2-1; v_call: TRBV6-1; d_call: TRBD2; cdr3_aa: CASKPGTSGSFGQFF; cdr3_nt: TGTGCCAGCAAACCCGGGACTAGCGGGAGTTTTGGGCAGTTCTTC
clone_size: few; j_call: TRBJ2-7; v_call: TRBV13; d_call: TRBD1; cdr3_aa: CASSSKDRGQSYEQYF; cdr3_nt: TGTGCCAGCAGCTCTAAGGACAGGGGGCAATCCTACGAGCAGTACTTC
clone_size: many; j_call: TRBJ2-7; v_call: TRBV24-1; d_call: TRBD1; cdr3_aa: CATSRDSLDEQYF; cdr3_nt: TGTGCCACCAGCAGGGACAGCCTAGACGAGCAGTACTTC
clone_size: few; j_call: TRBJ1-6; v_call: TRBV20-1; d_call: .; cdr3_aa: CSARDKGRVRKNSPLHF; cdr3_nt: TGCAGTGCTAGAGACAAGGGCAGAGTGAGGAAGAATTCACCCCTCCACTTT
clone_size: .; j_call: TRBJ2-3; v_call: TRBV29-1; d_call: TRBD2; cdr3_aa: CSVEASGGSTDTQYF; cdr3_nt: TGCAGCGTTGAGGCTAGCGGGGGTAGCACAGATACGCAGTATTTT